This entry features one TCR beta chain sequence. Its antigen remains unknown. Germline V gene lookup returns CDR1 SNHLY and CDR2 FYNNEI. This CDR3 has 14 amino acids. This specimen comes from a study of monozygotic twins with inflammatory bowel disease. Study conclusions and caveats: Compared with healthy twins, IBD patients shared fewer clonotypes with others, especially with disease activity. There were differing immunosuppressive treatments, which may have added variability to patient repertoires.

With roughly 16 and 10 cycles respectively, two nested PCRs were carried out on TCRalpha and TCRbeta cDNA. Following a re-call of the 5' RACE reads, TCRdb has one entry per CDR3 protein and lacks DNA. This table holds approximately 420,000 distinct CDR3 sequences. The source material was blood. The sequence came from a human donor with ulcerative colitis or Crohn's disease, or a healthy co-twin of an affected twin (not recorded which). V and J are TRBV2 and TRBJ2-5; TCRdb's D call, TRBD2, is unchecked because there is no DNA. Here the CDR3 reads CASSETSGGETQYF.